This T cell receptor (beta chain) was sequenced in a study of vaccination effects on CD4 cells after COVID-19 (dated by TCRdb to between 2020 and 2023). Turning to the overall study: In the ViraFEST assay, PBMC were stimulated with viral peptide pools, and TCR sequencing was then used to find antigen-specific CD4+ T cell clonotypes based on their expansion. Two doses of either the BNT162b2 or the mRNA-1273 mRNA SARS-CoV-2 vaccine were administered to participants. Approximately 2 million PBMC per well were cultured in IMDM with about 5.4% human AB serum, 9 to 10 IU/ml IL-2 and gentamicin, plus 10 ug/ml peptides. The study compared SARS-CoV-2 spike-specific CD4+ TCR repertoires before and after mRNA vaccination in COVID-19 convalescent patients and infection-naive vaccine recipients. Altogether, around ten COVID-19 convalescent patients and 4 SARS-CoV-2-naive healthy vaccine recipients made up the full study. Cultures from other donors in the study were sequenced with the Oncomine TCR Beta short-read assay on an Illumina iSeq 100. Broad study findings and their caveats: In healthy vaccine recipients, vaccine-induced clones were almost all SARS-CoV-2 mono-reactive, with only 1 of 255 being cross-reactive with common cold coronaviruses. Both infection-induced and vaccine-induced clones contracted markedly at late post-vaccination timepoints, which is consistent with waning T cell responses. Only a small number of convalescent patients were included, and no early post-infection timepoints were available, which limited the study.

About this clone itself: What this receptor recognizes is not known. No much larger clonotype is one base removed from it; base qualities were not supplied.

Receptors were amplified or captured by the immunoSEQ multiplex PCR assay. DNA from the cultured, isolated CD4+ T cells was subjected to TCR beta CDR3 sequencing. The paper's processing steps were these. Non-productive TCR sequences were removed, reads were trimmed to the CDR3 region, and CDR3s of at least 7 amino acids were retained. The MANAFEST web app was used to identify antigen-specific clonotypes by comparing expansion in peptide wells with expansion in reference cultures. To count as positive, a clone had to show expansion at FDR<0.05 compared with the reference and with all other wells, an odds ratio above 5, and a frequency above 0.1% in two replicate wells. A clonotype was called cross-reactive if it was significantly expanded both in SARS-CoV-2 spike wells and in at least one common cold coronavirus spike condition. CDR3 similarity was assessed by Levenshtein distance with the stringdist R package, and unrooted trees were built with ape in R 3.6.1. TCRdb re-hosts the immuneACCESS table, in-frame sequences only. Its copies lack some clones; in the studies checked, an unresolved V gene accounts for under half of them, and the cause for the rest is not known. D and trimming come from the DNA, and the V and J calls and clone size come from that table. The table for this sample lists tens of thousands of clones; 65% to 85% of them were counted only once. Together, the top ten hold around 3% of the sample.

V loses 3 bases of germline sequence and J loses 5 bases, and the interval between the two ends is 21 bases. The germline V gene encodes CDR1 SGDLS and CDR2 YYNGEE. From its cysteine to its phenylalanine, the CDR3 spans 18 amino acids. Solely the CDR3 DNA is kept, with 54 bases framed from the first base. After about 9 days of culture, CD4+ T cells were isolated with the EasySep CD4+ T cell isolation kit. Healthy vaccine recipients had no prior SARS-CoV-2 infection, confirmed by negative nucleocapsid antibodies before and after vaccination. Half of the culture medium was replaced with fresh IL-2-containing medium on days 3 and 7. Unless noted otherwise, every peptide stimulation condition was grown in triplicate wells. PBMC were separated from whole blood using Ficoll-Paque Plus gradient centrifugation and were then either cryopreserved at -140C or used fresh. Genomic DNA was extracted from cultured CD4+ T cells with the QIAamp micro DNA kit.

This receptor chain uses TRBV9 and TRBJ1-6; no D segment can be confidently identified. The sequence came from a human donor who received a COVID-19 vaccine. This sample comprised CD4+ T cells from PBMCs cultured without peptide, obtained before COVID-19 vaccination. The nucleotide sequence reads TGTGCCAGCAGCGACCGAGGCGGAGCAGTTCTAAATAATTCACCCCTCCACTTT. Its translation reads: CASSDRGGAVLNNSPLHF.